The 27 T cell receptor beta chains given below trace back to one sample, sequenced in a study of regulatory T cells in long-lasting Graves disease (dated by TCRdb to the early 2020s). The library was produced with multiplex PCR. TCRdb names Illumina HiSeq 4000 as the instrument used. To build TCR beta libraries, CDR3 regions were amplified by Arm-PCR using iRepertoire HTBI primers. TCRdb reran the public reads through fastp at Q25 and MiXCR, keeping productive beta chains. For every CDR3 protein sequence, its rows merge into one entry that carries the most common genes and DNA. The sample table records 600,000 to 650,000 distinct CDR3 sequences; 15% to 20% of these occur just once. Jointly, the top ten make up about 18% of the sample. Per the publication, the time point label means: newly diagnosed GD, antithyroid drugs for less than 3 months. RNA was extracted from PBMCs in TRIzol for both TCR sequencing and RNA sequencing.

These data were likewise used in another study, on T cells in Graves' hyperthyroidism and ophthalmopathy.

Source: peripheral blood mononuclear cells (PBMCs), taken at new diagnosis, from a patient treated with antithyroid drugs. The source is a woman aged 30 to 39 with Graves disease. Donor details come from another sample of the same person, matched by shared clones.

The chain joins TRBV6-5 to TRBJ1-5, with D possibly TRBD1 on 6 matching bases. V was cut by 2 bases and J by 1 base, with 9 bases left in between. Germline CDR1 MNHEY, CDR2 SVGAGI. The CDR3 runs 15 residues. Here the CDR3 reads CASSYDGTSNQPQHF. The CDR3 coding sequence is TGTGCCAGCAGTTACGATGGGACAAGCAATCAGCCCCAGCATTTT.

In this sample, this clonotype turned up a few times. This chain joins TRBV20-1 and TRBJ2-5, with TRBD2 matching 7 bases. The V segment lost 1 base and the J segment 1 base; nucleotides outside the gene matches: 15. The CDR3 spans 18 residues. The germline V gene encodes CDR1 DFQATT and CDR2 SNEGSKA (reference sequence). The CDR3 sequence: CSARVKSKLQRGQETQYF. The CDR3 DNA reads TGCAGTGCTAGAGTCAAGTCCAAGCTCCAGCGGGGCCAAGAGACCCAGTACTTC.

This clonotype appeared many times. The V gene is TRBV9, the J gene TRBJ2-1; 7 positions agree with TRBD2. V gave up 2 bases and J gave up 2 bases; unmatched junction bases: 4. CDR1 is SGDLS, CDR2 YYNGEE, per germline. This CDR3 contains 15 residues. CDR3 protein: CASSVGGSAYNEQFF. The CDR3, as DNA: TGTGCCAGCAGCGTGGGCGGGAGCGCCTACAATGAGCAGTTCTTC.

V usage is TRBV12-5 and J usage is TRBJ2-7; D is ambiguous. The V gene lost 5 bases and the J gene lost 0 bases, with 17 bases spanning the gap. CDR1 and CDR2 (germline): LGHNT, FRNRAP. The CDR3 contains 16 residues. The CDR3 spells CASGIGGYTLSYEQYF. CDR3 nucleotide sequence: TGTGCTAGTGGTATCGGTGGATACACCCTCTCCTACGAGCAGTACTTC.

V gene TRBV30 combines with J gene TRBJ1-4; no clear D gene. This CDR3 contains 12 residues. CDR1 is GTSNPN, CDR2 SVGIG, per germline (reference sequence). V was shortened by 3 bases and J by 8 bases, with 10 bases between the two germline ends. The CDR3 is CAWRAVGEKLFF. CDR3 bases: TGTGCCTGGAGGGCAGTTGGGGAAAAACTGTTTTTT.

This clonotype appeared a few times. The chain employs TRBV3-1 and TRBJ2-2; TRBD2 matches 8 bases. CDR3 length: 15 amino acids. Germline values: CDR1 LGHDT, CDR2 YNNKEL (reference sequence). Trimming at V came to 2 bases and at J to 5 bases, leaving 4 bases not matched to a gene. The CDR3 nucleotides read TGTGCCAGCAGCCAAAGCGGGAGAAGAACCGGGGAGCTGTTTTTT. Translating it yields CASSQSGRRTGELFF. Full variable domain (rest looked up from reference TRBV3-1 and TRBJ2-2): DTAVSQTPKYLVTQMGNDKSIKCEQNLGHDTMYWYKQDSKKFLKIMFSYNNKELIINETVPNRFSPKSPDKAHLNLHINSLELGDSAVYFCASSQSGRRTGELFFGEGSRLTVL.

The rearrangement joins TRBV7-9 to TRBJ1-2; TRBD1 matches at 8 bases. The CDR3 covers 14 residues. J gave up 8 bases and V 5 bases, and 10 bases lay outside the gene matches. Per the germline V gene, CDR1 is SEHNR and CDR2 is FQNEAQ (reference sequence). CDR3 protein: CASSPRQGRGGYTF. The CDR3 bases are TGTGCCAGCAGCCCCAGACAGGGGAGGGGCGGCTACACCTTC.

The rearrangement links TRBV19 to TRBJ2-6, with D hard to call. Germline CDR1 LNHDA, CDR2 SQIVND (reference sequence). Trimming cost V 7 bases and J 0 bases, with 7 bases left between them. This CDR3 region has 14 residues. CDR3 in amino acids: CASNIGSGANVLTF. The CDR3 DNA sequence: TGTGCCAGTAACATCGGCTCTGGGGCCAACGTCCTGACTTTC.

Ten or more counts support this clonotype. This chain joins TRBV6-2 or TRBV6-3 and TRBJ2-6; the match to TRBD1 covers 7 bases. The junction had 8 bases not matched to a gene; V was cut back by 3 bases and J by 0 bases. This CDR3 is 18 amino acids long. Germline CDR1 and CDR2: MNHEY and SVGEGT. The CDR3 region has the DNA TGTGCCAGCAGTTATGCAAGGACAGGTTACTCTGGGGCCAACGTCCTGACTTTC. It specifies CASSYARTGYSGANVLTF.

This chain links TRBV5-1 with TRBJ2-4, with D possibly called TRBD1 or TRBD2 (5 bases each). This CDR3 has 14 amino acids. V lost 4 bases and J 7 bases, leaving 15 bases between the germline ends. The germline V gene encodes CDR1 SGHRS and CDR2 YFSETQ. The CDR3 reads CASSPAGSGNIQYF. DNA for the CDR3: TGCGCCAGCAGCCCAGCAGGGAGTGGCAACATTCAGTACTTC.

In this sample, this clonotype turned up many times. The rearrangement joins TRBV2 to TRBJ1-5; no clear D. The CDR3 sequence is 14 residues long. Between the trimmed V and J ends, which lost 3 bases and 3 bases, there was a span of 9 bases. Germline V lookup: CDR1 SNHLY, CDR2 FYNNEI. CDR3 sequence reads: CASSEGFANQPQHF. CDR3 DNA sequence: TGTGCCAGCAGTGAGGGGTTTGCCAATCAGCCCCAGCATTTT.

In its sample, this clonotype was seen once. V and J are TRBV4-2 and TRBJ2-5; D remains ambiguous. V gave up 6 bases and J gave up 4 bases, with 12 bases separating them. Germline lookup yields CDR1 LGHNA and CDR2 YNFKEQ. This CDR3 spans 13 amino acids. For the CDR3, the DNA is TGTGCCAGCAGTGAAAGAGCCGGAGAGACCCAGTACTTC. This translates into CASSERAGETQYF.

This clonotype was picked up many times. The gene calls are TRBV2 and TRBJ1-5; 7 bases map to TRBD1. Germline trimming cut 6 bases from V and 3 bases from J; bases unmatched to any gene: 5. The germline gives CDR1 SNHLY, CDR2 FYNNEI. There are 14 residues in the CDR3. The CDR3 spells CASSPTGTNQPQHF. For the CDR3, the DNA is TGTGCCAGCAGCCCGACAGGGACCAATCAGCCCCAGCATTTT.

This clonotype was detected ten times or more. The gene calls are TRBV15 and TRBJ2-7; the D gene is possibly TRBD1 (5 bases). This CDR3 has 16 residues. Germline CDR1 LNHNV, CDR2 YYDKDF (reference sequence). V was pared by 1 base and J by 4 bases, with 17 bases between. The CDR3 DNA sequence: TGTGCCACCAGCAGAGCACAGGCTGACGTGGGATACGAGCAGTACTTC. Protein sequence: CATSRAQADVGYEQYF.

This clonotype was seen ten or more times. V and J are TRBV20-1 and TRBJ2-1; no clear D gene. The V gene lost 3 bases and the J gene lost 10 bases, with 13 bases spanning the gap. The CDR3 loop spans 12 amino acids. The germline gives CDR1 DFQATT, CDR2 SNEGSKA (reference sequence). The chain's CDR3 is CSASPSTFEQFF. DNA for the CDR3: TGCAGTGCTAGCCCCTCGACATTCGAGCAGTTCTTC.

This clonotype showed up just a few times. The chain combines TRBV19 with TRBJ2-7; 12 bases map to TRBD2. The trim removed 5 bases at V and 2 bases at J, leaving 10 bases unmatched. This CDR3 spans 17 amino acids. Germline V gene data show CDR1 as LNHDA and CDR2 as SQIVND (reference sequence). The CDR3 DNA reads TGTGCCAGTAGTGCACCGCGACTAGCGGGAGAACCCTACGAGCAGTACTTC. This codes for CASSAPRLAGEPYEQYF.

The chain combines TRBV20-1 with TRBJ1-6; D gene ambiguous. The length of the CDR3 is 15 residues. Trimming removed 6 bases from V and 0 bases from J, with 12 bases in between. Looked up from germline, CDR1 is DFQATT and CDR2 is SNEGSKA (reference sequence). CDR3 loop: CSATPPGSYNSPLHF. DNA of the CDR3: TGCAGTGCCACCCCCCCCGGCTCCTATAATTCACCCCTCCACTTT.

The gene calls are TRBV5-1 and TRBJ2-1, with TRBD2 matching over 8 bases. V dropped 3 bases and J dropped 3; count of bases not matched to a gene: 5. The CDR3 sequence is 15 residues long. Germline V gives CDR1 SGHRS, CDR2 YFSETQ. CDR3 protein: CASSSGGVDYNEQFF. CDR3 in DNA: TGCGCCAGCAGCTCGGGGGGGGTGGACTACAATGAGCAGTTCTTC. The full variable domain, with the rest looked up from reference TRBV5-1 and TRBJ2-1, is KAGVTQTPRYLIKTRGQQVTLSCSPISGHRSVSWYQQTPGQGLQFLFEYFSETQRNKGNFPGRFSGRQFSNSRSEMNVSTLELGDSALYLCASSSGGVDYNEQFFGPGTRLTVL.

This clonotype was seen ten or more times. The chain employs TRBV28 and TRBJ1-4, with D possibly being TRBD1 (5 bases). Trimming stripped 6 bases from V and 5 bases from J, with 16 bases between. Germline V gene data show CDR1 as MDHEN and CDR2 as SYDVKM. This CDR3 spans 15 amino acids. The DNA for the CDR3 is TGTGCCAGCAGGGGGGGTGGGTTCAGCAATGAAAAACTGTTTTTT. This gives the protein CASRGGGFSNEKLFF.

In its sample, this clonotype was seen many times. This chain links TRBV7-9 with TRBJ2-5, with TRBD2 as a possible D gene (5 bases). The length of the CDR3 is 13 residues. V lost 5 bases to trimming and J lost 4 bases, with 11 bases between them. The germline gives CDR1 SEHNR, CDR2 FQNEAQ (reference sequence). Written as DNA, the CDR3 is TGTGCCAGCAGCCGGGGAATGGGAGAGACCCAGTACTTC. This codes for CASSRGMGETQYF.

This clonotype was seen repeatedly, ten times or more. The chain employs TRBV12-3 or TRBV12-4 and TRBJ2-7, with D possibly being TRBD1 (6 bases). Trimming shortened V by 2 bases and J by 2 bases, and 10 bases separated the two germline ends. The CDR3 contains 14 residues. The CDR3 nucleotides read TGTGCCAGCAGTTTAAACAGGGCCCCCTACGAGCAGTACTTC. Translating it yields CASSLNRAPYEQYF.

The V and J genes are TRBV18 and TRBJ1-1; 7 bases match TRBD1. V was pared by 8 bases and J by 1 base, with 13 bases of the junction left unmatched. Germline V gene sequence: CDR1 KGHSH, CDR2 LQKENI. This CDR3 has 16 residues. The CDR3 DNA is TGTGCCAGCCGAGCTGCCCAAGGACAGGCGAACACTGAAGCTTTCTTT. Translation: CASRAAQGQANTEAFF.

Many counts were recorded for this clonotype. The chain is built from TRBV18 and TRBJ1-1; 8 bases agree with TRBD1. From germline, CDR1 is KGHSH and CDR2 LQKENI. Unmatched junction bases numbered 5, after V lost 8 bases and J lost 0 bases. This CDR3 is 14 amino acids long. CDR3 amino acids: CASSRDRLNTEAFF. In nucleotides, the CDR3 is TGTGCCAGCAGTAGGGACAGGTTGAACACTGAAGCTTTCTTT. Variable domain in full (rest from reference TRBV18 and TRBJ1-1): NAGVMQNPRHLVRRRGQEARLRCSPMKGHSHVYWYRQLPEEGLKFMVYLQKENIIDESGMPKERFSAEFPKEGPSILRIQQVVRGDSAAYFCASSRDRLNTEAFFGQGTRLTVV.

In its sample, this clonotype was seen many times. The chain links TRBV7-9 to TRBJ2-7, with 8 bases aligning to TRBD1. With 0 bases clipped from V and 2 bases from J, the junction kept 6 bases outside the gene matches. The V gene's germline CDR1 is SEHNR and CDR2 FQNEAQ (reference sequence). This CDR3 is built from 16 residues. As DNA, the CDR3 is TGTGCCAGCAGCTTAGCGCAGGGGGCTAATGCCTACGAGCAGTACTTC. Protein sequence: CASSLAQGANAYEQYF. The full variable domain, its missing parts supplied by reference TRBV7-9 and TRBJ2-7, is DTGVSQNPRHKITKRGQNVTFRCDPISEHNRLYWYRQTLGQGPEFLTYFQNEAQLEKSRLLSDRFSAERPKGSFSTLEIQRTEQGDSAMYLCASSLAQGANAYEQYFGPGTRLTVT.

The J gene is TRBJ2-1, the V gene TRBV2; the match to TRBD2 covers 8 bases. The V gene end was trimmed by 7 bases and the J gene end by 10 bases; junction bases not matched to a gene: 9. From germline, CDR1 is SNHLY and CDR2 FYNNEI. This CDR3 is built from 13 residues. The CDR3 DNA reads TGTGCCAGCATTAGGACTAGCAGGGAAGAGCAGTTCTTC. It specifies CASIRTSREEQFF.

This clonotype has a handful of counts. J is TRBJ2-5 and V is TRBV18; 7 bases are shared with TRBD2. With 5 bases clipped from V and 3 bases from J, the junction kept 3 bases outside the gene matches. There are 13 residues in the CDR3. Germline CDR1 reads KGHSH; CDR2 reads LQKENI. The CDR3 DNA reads TGTGCCAGCTCAGGCGGGAGAAAAGAGACCCAGTACTTC. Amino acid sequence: CASSGGRKETQYF.

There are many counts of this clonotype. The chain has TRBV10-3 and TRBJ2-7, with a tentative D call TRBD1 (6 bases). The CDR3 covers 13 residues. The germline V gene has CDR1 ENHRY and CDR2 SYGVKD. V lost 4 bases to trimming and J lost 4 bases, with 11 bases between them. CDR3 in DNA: TGTGCCATCAGTGGACAGGCCCAGTACGAGCAGTACTTC. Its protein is CAISGQAQYEQYF.